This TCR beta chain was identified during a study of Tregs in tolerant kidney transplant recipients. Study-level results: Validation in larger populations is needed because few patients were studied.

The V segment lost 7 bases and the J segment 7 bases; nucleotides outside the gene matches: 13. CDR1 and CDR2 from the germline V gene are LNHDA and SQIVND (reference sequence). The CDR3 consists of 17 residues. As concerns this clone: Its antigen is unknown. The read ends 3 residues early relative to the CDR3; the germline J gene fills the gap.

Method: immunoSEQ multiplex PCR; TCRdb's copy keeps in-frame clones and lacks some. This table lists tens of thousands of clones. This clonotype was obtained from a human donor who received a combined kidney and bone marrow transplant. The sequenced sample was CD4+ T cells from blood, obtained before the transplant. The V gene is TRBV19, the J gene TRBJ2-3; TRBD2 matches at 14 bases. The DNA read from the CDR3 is TGTGCCAGTACCAACTCCGGGACTAGCGGGAGTCGGTATACG. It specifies CASTNSGTSGSRYT. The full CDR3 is CASTNSGTSGSRYTQYF.